The next 20 T cell receptor beta chains were all read from a single sample in a study of T cell repertoires in cytomegalovirus infection. Their recognized antigens are unknown. TCRdb redid the calling of the reads with MiXCR, one entry per CDR3 protein. This sample has approximately 770,000 distinct CDR3 sequences, with about 28% found just once. The sequences come from cultured CD8+ T cells from PBMCs, collected from culture after CMV antigen stimulation. The receptors originated from a human donor in good health (CMV status not recorded). Some clones in this sample may be carry-over from other donors' samples.

V gene TRBV11-3 combines with J gene TRBJ2-3, with D tentatively TRBD1 or TRBD2 (5 bases each). Germline CDR1 reads SGHNT; CDR2 reads YENEEA. The germline V and J ends were trimmed by 4 bases and 2 bases, with 13 bases remaining between them. This CDR3 region has 15 residues. CDR3 DNA: TGTGCCAGCAGCTCCTATGAGGGGCCCACAGATACGCAGTATTTT. Protein product: CASSSYEGPTDTQYF.

This clonotype was seen a handful of times. The genes are TRBV4-3 and TRBJ2-3; tentatively, D is TRBD1 (6 bases). Germline values: CDR1 LGHNA, CDR2 YSLEER. The V end lost 6 bases, the J end lost 4 bases, and 14 bases lay between the germline ends. There are 14 residues in the CDR3. This CDR3 is CASSTISGADTQYF. The CDR3 DNA follows: TGCGCCAGCAGTACGATTTCAGGGGCAGATACGCAGTATTTT.

The rearrangement uses TRBV20-1 and TRBJ2-3, with 11 bases fitting TRBD2. Germline V gene lookup returns CDR1 DFQATT and CDR2 SNEGSKA (reference sequence). The CDR3 spans 16 residues. V shed 1 base and J 5 bases; nucleotides not matched to a gene: 8. This chain's CDR3 is CSARGQLAGVKDTQYF. The CDR3 DNA follows: TGCAGTGCTAGAGGCCAACTAGCGGGGGTTAAAGATACGCAGTATTTT.

The gene calls are TRBV19 and TRBJ1-2; 11 nucleotides match TRBD1. The CDR3 consists of 15 residues. The germline V gene has CDR1 LNHDA and CDR2 SQIVND (reference sequence). After removal of 5 bases from V and 4 bases from J, the junction contained 6 bases not matched to a gene. CDR3 coding DNA: TGTGCCAGTAGTCTCCCGGACAGGGGGCTCTATGGCTACACCTTC. Translation gives CASSLPDRGLYGYTF.

The genes are TRBV24-1 and TRBJ1-2, with D tentatively TRBD1 (5 bases). The germline V gene encodes CDR1 KGHDR and CDR2 SFDVKD. The CDR3 consists of 14 residues. The V end was cut by 5 bases, the J end by 3 bases, with 12 bases between. The chain's CDR3 is CATSGPREDYGYTF. The CDR3 DNA sequence: TGTGCCACCAGTGGCCCCAGGGAAGACTATGGCTACACCTTC.

V is TRBV6-6 and J is TRBJ2-5, with D perhaps TRBD1 (5 bases). The CDR3 length is 13 residues. CDR1 is MNHNY and CDR2 is SVGAGI in the germline V gene (reference sequence). The ends were cut back, 0 bases at V and 6 bases at J, with 8 bases in the middle. This chain's CDR3 is CASSYSGLQTQYF. The CDR3 DNA reads as TGTGCCAGCAGTTACTCGGGGCTTCAGACCCAGTACTTC.

This clonotype was seen ten or more times. This chain uses TRBV6-2 or TRBV6-3 with TRBJ1-1; possible D gene TRBD1, 6 bases. The CDR3 is made up of 15 amino acids. Germline values: CDR1 MNHEY, CDR2 SVGEGT. The V end was cut by 5 bases, the J end by 0 bases, with 13 bases between. In DNA form, the CDR3 reads TGTGCCAGCAGTACCTACAGGGAGGTGAACACTGAAGCTTTCTTT. Encoded protein: CASSTYREVNTEAFF.

For this clonotype: This may be a read error: a much more frequent sequence differs by one nucleotide. V is TRBV7-6 and J is TRBJ1-5; D unclear. The CDR3 consists of 18 residues. Germline V lookup: CDR1 SGHVS, CDR2 FNYEAQ. Trimming left V 1 base short and J 0 bases short, with 16 bases between. The DNA of the CDR3 is TGTGCCAGCAGCTTAGAGGTCTTCGGGGTTTATAGCAATCAGCCCCAGCATTTT. Its translation is CASSLEVFGVYSNQPQHF.

The chain carries TRBV19 and TRBJ2-5, with 8 bases that match TRBD1. V trimming: 4 bases; J trimming: 1 base; junction bases outside the gene matches: 5. Germline-derived CDR1 and CDR2 are LNHDA and SQIVND (reference sequence). This CDR3 comprises 15 residues. CDR3 DNA: TGTGCCAGTAGTAACCGGGACAGGCTCCAAGAGACCCAGTACTTC. This sequence encodes CASSNRDRLQETQYF.

This chain links TRBV10-2 with TRBJ2-7, with 7 bases that match TRBD1. Germline values: CDR1 WSHSY, CDR2 SAAADI. CDR3 size: 13 residues. Germline trimming cut 4 bases from V and 5 bases from J; bases unmatched to any gene: 5. The CDR3 coding sequence is TGCGCCAGCAGTGGGAACAGGGGTAACGAGCAGTACTTC. It specifies CASSGNRGNEQYF.

The chain joins TRBV14 to TRBJ2-5, with D possibly matching TRBD2 (5 bases). From germline, CDR1 is SGHDN and CDR2 FVKESK. V dropped 3 bases and J dropped 2 bases, with 19 bases sitting between them. The CDR3 loop spans 17 amino acids. The chain's CDR3 is CASSHLPAGGWQETQYF. The CDR3 DNA is TGTGCCAGCAGCCACCTTCCCGCGGGTGGATGGCAAGAGACCCAGTACTTC. The full variable domain, with the rest looked up from reference TRBV14 and TRBJ2-5, is EAGVTQFPSHSVIEKGQTVTLRCDPISGHDNLYWYRRVMGKEIKFLLHFVKESKQDESGMPNNRFLAERTGGTYSTLKVQPAELEDSGVYFCASSHLPAGGWQETQYFGPGTRLLVL.

In its sample, this clonotype was seen many times. The CDR3 region is CASSWTVMNTEAFF. In nucleotides, the CDR3 is TGTGCCAGCAGTTGGACAGTTATGAACACTGAAGCTTTCTTT. The rearrangement links TRBV27 to TRBJ1-1; D may be TRBD1 (6 bases). The V and J ends lost 4 bases and 0 bases respectively, with 9 bases between them. The CDR3 spans 14 residues. Per germline, CDR1 MNHEY and CDR2 SMNVEV (reference sequence).

The chain joins TRBV13 to TRBJ2-1; D might be TRBD1 (5 bases). Looked up from germline, CDR1 is PRHDT and CDR2 is FYEKMQ (reference sequence). The CDR3 loop spans 12 amino acids. Trimming shortened V by 5 bases and J by 9 bases, and 11 bases separated the two germline ends. The CDR3: CASSKGVTEQFF. The DNA for the CDR3 is TGTGCCAGCAGCAAAGGGGTTACTGAGCAGTTCTTC.

V and J are TRBV11-2 and TRBJ2-3; TRBD2 matches 10 bases. Germline values: CDR1 SGHAT, CDR2 FQNNGV. The V segment lost 6 bases and the J segment 6 bases; nucleotides outside the gene matches: 9. The CDR3 sequence is 15 residues long. DNA for the CDR3: TGTGCCAGCAGTAACGACGTACTAGCGGGGGATACGCAGTATTTT. It specifies CASSNDVLAGDTQYF. The entire variable domain, with the rest obtained from reference TRBV11-2 and TRBJ2-3, is as follows: EAGVAQSPRYKIIEKRQSVAFWCNPISGHATLYWYQQILGQGPKLLIQFQNNGVVDDSQLPKDRFSAERLKGVDSTLKIQPAKLEDSAVYLCASSNDVLAGDTQYFGPGTRLTVL.

J is TRBJ2-1 and V is TRBV7-3; D may be TRBD2 (6 bases). The CDR3 covers 15 residues. Trimming stripped 1 base from V and 7 bases from J, with 14 bases between. Germline V lookup: CDR1 SGHTA, CDR2 FQGTGA. CDR3 loop: CASSLMGGAMNEQFF. In DNA, the CDR3 is TGTGCCAGCAGCTTAATGGGCGGGGCCATGAATGAGCAGTTCTTC.

CDR3 in amino acids: CASSLGWDEQFF. The CDR3 region has the DNA TGTGCCAGCAGCTTAGGGTGGGATGAGCAGTTCTTC. The chain uses TRBV7-8 and TRBJ2-1; D uncertain. The CDR3 is 12 amino acids. From germline, CDR1 is SGHVS and CDR2 FQNEAQ. The V end was cut by 1 base, the J end by 8 bases, with 6 bases between.

The DNA of the CDR3 is TGTGCCAGCAGACCACCCGGGGTCAATGAAAAACTGTTTTTT. This encodes CASRPPGVNEKLFF. This chain joins TRBV7-4 and TRBJ1-4, with D unresolved. V dropped 6 bases and J dropped 5 bases, with 13 bases sitting between them. The CDR3 runs to 14 residues. CDR1 and CDR2 (germline): SGHVT, SQSDAQ.

V is TRBV24-1 and J is TRBJ2-3; D tentatively fits TRBD1 or TRBD2 (6 bases each). The CDR3 extends over 17 amino acids. Germline V lookup: CDR1 KGHDR, CDR2 SFDVKD. The ends were cut back, 9 bases at V and 4 bases at J, with 25 bases in the middle. CDR3 protein: CATEGGSVRAVADTQYF. CDR3 DNA sequence: TGTGCCACCGAGGGGGGCTCTGTACGGGCTGTAGCAGATACGCAGTATTTT.

The chain combines TRBV5-5 with TRBJ2-7; D is perhaps TRBD1 (6 bases). Germline CDR1 SGHKS, CDR2 YYEKEE (reference sequence). Trimming took off 3 bases at V and 5 bases at J, with 15 bases between the two ends. The CDR3 covers 14 residues. The CDR3 coding sequence is TGTGCCAGCAGCTGGTCCAGGGGTGTGAACGAGCAGTACTTC. It codes for CASSWSRGVNEQYF.

The chain is built from TRBV6-1 and TRBJ2-7; the D call may be TRBD1 or TRBD2 (5 bases each). This CDR3 is built from 16 residues. Germline-derived CDR1 and CDR2 are MNHNS and SASEGT. V was shortened by 1 base and J by 3 bases, with 16 bases between the two germline ends. The CDR3 is CASSEGDGTADYEQYV. CDR3 DNA: TGTGCCAGCAGTGAAGGAGATGGGACGGCGGACTACGAGCAGTACGTC.